The present T cell receptor beta chain was sequenced within a study of blood T cell repertoires in COVID-19. Study-level background: Some COVID-19 samples were acute and others convalescent; all came from the United States, Italy and Spain.

Trimming shortened V by 2 bases and J by 7 bases, and 8 bases separated the two germline ends. This CDR3 is 12 amino acids long. Per the germline V gene, CDR1 is SEHNR and CDR2 is FQNEAQ (reference sequence). Original analysis: How many nucleated cells were present was estimated from reference gene primer amplification. TCRdb's table, derived via immunoSEQ multiplex PCR, lists solely in-frame clones and lacks some. V and J calls and clone size follow that table, whereas D and trimming were derived from the DNA. Found here are roughly 170,000 clones, 84% of them singletons; the top ten hold about 8%. V and J are TRBV7-9 and TRBJ1-1; no reliable D call. The sequenced sample consisted of peripheral blood. The source is a man aged 40-55 years who had recovered from COVID-19. DNA for the CDR3: TGTGCCAGCAGCTTATTGGAGGGTGAAGCTTTCTTT. Translated, it gives CASSLLEGEAFF.